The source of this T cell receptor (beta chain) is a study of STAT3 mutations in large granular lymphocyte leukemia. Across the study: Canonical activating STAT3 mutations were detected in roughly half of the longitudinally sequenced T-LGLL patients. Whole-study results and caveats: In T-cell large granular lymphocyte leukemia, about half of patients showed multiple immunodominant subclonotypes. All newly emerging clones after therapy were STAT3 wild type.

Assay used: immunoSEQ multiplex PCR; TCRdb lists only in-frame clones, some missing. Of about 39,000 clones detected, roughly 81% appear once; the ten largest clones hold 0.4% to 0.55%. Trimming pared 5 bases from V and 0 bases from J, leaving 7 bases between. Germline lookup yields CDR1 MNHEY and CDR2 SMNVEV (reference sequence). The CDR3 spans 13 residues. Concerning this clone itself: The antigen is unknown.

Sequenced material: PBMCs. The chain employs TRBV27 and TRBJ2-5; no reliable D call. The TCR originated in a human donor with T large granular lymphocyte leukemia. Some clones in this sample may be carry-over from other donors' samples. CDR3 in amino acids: CASSPMYQETQYF. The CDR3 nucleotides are TGTGCCAGCAGTCCTATGTACCAAGAGACCCAGTACTTC.